The clone carrying this TCR beta chain showed up just a few times. Its antigen remains unknown. TCRdb reprocessed the 5' RACE reads via MiXCR and lists one record per CDR3 protein. This table has about 140,000 distinct CDR3 sequences, just over 6.5% appearing once. These data originate in a study of T cells after yellow fever vaccination. In the study overall: Researchers used SMART-Seq v4 Ultra Low Input to prepare fractions that had low cell numbers.

Overall study results and limits: Abundant clonotypes (contaminants from the bulk population) could be present in FACS-sorted repertoires. Although most clonotypes did not, a small share appeared in both CD4 and CD8 compartments. Clones from primary vaccination mostly reappeared after the booster (96% CD4, approximately 86% CD8).

The clonotype originates from a man aged 25-45 years who received the YFV17D yellow fever vaccine. The sequences come from CD4+ T cells sorted from PBMCs, collected 10 days after the yellow fever booster vaccination.

The CDR3 bases are TGTGCCAGCAGTTTGAACAGGGCGAACACCGGGGAGCTGTTTTTT. It specifies CASSLNRANTGELFF. The V call is TRBV27, the J call TRBJ2-2, with D possibly being TRBD1 (6 bases). With 3 bases removed from V and 0 bases from J, the gap between germline ends came to 8 bases. Germline CDR1 reads MNHEY; CDR2 reads SMNVEV (reference sequence). The CDR3 sequence is 15 residues long.